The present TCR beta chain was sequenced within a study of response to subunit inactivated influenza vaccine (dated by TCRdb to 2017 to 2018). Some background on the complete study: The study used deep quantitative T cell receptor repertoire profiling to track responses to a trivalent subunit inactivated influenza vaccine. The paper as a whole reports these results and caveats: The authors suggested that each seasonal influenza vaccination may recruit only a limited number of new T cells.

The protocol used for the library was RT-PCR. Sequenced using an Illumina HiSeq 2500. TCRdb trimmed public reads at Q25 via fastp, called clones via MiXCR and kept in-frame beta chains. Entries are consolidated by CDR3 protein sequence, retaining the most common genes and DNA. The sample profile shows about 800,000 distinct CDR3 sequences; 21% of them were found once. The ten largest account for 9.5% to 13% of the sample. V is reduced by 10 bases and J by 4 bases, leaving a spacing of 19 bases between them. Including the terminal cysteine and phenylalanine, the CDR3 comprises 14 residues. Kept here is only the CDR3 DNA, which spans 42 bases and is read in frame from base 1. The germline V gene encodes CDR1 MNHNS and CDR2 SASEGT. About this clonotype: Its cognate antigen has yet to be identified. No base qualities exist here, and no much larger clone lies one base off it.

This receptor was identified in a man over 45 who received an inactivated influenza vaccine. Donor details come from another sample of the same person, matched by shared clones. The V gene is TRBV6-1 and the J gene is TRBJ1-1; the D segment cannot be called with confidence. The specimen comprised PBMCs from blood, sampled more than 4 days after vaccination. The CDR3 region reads CATLLQGGSTEAFF. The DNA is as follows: TGTGCCACCTTACTGCAAGGTGGGTCCACTGAAGCTTTCTTT.